What follows are 6 T cell receptor beta chains derived from one specimen sequenced in a study of blood T cell repertoires in COVID-19. Measured with immunoSEQ multiplex PCR; TCRdb has only the in-frame clones, and not every one. Of about 130,000 clones in the sample, about 80% were seen once. The sequenced sample consisted of peripheral blood. The receptor set was obtained from a woman between 50 and 59 years old with acute or convalescent COVID-19.

Only one count was recorded for this clone. The V gene is TRBV6-6, the J gene TRBJ1-6; 8 bases agree with TRBD1. Trimming cost V 6 bases and J 10 bases; bases outside gene matches: 5. Germline values: CDR1 MNHNY, CDR2 SVGAGI (reference sequence). The length of the CDR3 is 13 residues. This CDR3 reads CASSRDRQSPLHF. The CDR3 DNA follows: TGTGCCAGCAGCAGGGACAGGCAATCACCCCTCCACTTT.

J is TRBJ2-3 and V is TRBV7-3; 9 bases match TRBD1. CDR3 length: 15 amino acids. V lost 2 bases to trimming and J lost 2 bases; unmatched junction nucleotides: 2. CDR1 and CDR2 from the germline V gene are SGHTA and FQGTGA. The CDR3 reads CASSLGTGITDTQYF. CDR3 bases: TGTGCCAGCAGCTTAGGGACAGGGATCACAGATACGCAGTATTTT.

This clone was seen a handful of times. The chain is built from TRBV12-3 or TRBV12-4 and TRBJ1-1; 9 bases match TRBD1. J gave up 1 base and V 8 bases, and 2 bases lay outside the gene matches. The CDR3 extends over 13 amino acids. As DNA, the CDR3 is TGTGCCAGCCAGGACAGGGGGAACACTGAAGCTTTCTTT. Its translation is CASQDRGNTEAFF.

The gene calls are TRBV6-5 and TRBJ2-7; tentatively, D is TRBD2 (7 bases). With 0 bases removed from V and 7 bases from J, the gap between germline ends came to 16 bases. This CDR3 contains 15 residues. Germline values: CDR1 MNHEY, CDR2 SVGAGI. CDR3 nucleotide sequence: TGTGCCAGCAGTTACTCTTACGGGGGGCGTAATGAGCAGTACTTC. Its protein product is CASSYSYGGRNEQYF.

The chain links TRBV4-1 to TRBJ1-1, with D possibly being TRBD1 (6 bases). Germline-derived CDR1 and CDR2 are MGHRA and YSYEKL. This CDR3 has 14 residues. Trimming stripped 6 bases from V and 2 bases from J, with 13 bases between. This CDR3 reads CASRGRTVNTEAFF. CDR3 nucleotides: TGCGCCAGCAGGGGTAGGACAGTCAACACTGAAGCTTTCTTT.

In its sample, this clone was seen once. The V gene is TRBV15, the J gene TRBJ1-2; D perhaps matches TRBD1 (5 bases). The CDR3 length is 17 residues. V was clipped by 0 bases and J by 1 base, with 15 bases between them. Germline V lookup: CDR1 LNHNV, CDR2 YYDKDF (reference sequence). CDR3 region: CATSRDRNRRNNYGYTF. CDR3 nucleotide sequence: TGTGCCACCAGCAGAGATCGCAACAGGCGGAATAACTATGGCTACACCTTC.